The 7 T cell receptor beta chains below were found in one sample sequenced in a study of tumor-infiltrating lymphocytes in primary liver carcinoma. Priming with a constant-region primer yielded TCR beta cDNA from about 500 ng total RNA. Three nested multiplex PCR rounds, a slightly modified ARM-PCR, produced the libraries for TCR beta. The study ran its first two PCR rounds for nine to eleven cycles each, using TRBV1-TRBV30 forward primers and a C-beta reverse primer. TCRdb re-called the multiplex PCR reads with MiXCR, one entry per CDR3 protein. Of 250,000 to 400,000 distinct CDR3 sequences listed, 65% were seen once; the top ten hold more than 8.5%. Germline DNA was also extracted, while the blood RNA originated from unsorted whole blood. The sequenced sample consisted of peripheral blood. The receptors here all came from a middle-aged man with primary liver carcinoma and hepatitis B virus infection.

Concerning this clonotype: One end of the junction varies from germline; a read error may be responsible. This rearrangement joins TRBV6-1 to TRBJ2-2; the match to TRBD1 covers 9 bases. Germline V gene data show CDR1 as MNHNS and CDR2 as SASEGT. The CDR3 length is 16 residues. CDR3 region: CASSDDRGSNIGELFF. The CDR3 bases are TGTGCCAGTAGTGACGACAGGGGGTCGAACATCGGGGAGCTGTTTTTT.

Details on this clonotype: Given the absence of the conserved phenylalanine or tryptophan at the CDR3 end, a read error is likely. V is TRBV11-3 and J is TRBJ2-2; no reliable D call. The CDR3 is made up of 16 amino acids. Germline values: CDR1 SGHNT, CDR2 YENEEA. Trimming shortened V by 9 bases and J by 0 bases, and 17 bases separated the two germline ends. The CDR3 DNA reads as TGTGCCAGTAGCCCCTACGTGGGCGCGAACACCGGGGAGCTGTTTCTT. Its protein is CASSPYVGANTGELFL.

This clonotype came up once. The rearrangement joins TRBV5-1 to TRBJ1-1; 9 positions match TRBD1. Germline V gives CDR1 SGHRS, CDR2 YFSETQ. Germline trimming cut 4 bases from V and 4 bases from J; bases unmatched to any gene: 8. This CDR3 has 15 amino acids. This chain's CDR3 is CASSPQGAYITEAFF. For the CDR3, the DNA is TGCGCCAGCAGCCCACAGGGGGCGTACATCACTGAAGCTTTCTTT.

Turning to this clonotype: Possible read error: a much larger clone is one base away. The chain combines TRBV12-3 or TRBV12-4 with TRBJ2-1; no clear D gene. The CDR3 runs to 13 residues. The CDR3 region is CASSLNLGFEQLF. For the CDR3, the DNA is TGTGCCAGCAGTTTAAATTTGGGGTTTGAGCAGTTATTC.

This clonotype occurred a few times. The chain recombines TRBV5-1 with TRBJ1-4; 7 nucleotides line up with TRBD1. Germline CDR1 and CDR2: SGHRS and YFSETQ. This CDR3 comprises 13 residues. Trimming took 8 bases from V and 4 from J; bases not matched to a gene: 5. The CDR3 spells CASNRGLNEKLFF. CDR3 in DNA: TGCGCCAGTAACAGGGGACTTAATGAAAAACTGTTTTTT.

Note on this clonotype: Mismatch with germline at one junction end may stem from a read error. This chain connects TRBV11-1 to TRBJ2-7; TRBD2 matches at 9 bases. Looked up from germline, CDR1 is SGHAT and CDR2 is FQDESV (reference sequence). CDR3 length: 17 residues. The CDR3 reads CASSRPALAGASYEQHF. The CDR3 DNA reads as TGTGCCAGCAGCCGTCCTGCCTTAGCGGGAGCCAGTTACGAGCAGCACTTC.

V is TRBV29-1 and J is TRBJ1-6; D unresolved. The length of the CDR3 is 13 residues. Per the germline V gene, CDR1 is SQVTM and CDR2 is ANQGSEA. Here the CDR3 DNA reads TGCAGGGACGGGGAGGCCCGAAATTCACCCCTCCACTTT. Its protein is CRDGEARNSPLHF.